This T cell receptor (beta chain) originates from a study of neurological immune-mediated disorders. The germline V gene has CDR1 SGHRS and CDR2 YFSETQ. V lost 4 bases, J lost 2 bases, and 16 bases lay in between. The CDR3 covers 15 residues. By 5'RACE with 10-nucleotide random UMIs, the cDNA was made. Over 160 million TCR-beta sequences from 15-18 subjects were obtained in each sequencing run. TCRdb itself ran the 5' RACE reads through MiXCR, one entry per CDR3 protein. The sample consists of about 58,000 distinct CDR3 sequences, about 3.7% of them appearing once. Study-wide points: The most TCR clonal expansion was seen in HTLV-1-associated myelopathy, whereas the least was seen in multiple sclerosis, below the level in healthy controls.

This clonotype is categorized as medium-sized. Its target is not known. The starting material, 2 million PBMCs stored at -80 C, gave rise to the unsorted libraries. The sample comprised PBMCs. The origin of this receptor is a woman aged 60-75 years with multiple sclerosis. This chain connects TRBV5-1 to TRBJ2-7; possible D gene TRBD1, 6 bases. Here the CDR3 reads CASSASRDITYEQYF. CDR3 sequence (DNA): TGCGCCAGCAGCGCGTCCCGGGACATCACCTACGAGCAGTACTTC.